This TCR beta chain is drawn from a study of T cell changes during pregnancy in multiple sclerosis. Germline CDR1 is MNHNS and CDR2 is SASEGT. With V trimmed by 1 base and J by 10 bases, 10 bases remained unmatched. This CDR3 is built from 16 residues. Using immunoSEQ multiplex PCR, the repertoire was profiled, and TCRdb retains in-frame clones only, with some absent. There are 84,000 or so clones in the sample; about 95% occur only once, and 2.5% lies in the top ten. This specimen was peripheral blood, taken in the third trimester of pregnancy. The chain links TRBV6-1 to TRBJ1-6, with 7 bases matching TRBD1. The origin of this receptor is a female donor with multiple sclerosis, enrolled in a pregnancy study. Written as DNA, the CDR3 is TGTGCCAGCAGTGAAGTGGAAAGGGGGCGCGGATCACCCCTCCACTTT. It specifies CASSEVERGRGSPLHF.